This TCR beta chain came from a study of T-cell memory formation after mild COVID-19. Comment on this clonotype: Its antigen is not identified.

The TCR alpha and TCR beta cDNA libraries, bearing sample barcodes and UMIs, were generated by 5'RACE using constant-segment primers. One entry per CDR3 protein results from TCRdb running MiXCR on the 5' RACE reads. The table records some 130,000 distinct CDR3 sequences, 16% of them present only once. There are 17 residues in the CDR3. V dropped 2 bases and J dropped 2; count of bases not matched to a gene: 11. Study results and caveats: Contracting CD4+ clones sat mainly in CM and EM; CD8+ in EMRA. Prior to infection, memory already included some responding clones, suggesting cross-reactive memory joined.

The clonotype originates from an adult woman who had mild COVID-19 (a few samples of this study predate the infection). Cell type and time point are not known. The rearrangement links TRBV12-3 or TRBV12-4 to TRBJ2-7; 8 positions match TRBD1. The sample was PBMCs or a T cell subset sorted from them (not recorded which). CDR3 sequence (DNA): TGTGCCAGCAGTTTAACCCCAGGGGGCCCCTTTCCCTACGAGCAGTACTTC. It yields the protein CASSLTPGGPFPYEQYF.